The 18 T cell receptor beta chains below all came from one sample that was sequenced in a study of blood T cell repertoires in COVID-19. Assay: immunoSEQ multiplex PCR; the TCRdb copy retains only in-frame clones and omits some. The data contain about 280,000 clones, about 89% of them singletons. The sequenced sample consisted of peripheral blood. The source is a man aged 40-55 years with acute or convalescent COVID-19.

The chain employs TRBV6-5 and TRBJ2-1; tentatively, D is TRBD2 (6 bases). The germline V gene encodes CDR1 MNHEY and CDR2 SVGAGI. Trimming stripped 6 bases from V and 6 bases from J, with 12 bases between. This CDR3 contains 13 residues. The CDR3 DNA is TGTGCCAGCAGGAGTAGCGGCCCCAATGAGCAGTTCTTC. It specifies CASRSSGPNEQFF.

The J gene is TRBJ1-2, the V gene TRBV12-5; perhaps TRBD1 as D (5 bases). Trimming removed 4 bases from V and 1 base from J, with 13 bases in between. The CDR3 has 15 amino acids. CDR1 LGHNT and CDR2 FRNRAP come from the germline V gene. The CDR3 nucleotides are TGTGCTAGTGGTTCCCACCCCAGGGTTAACTATGGCTACACCTTC. Encoded protein: CASGSHPRVNYGYTF.

The chain couples TRBV10-3 to TRBJ2-7, with 8 bases lining up with TRBD2. The ends lost 4 bases at V and 7 bases at J; junction bases unmatched: 9. CDR3 size: 14 residues. Germline V lookup: CDR1 ENHRY, CDR2 SYGVKD. CDR3 bases: TGTGCCATCAGTGTCAGCGGGGGACCGCGTGAGCAGTACTTC. Its translation is CAISVSGGPREQYF.

V and J are TRBV11-1 and TRBJ1-6; D is possibly TRBD1 (5 bases). Trimming left V 5 bases short and J 7 bases short, with 12 bases between. The CDR3 has 14 residues. The germline CDR1 and CDR2 sequences are SGHAT and FQDESV (reference sequence). This chain's CDR3 is CASSLGEGNSPLHF. The DNA for the CDR3 is TGTGCCAGCAGCCTGGGGGAGGGGAATTCACCCCTCCACTTT.

Notes on this clone: An end of the junction does not agree with germline; a read error may underlie this. This chain links TRBV5-8 with TRBJ2-1, with D perhaps matching TRBD1 (6 bases). This CDR3 comprises 15 residues. Germline-derived CDR1 and CDR2 are SGHTS and YDEGEE. The DNA for the CDR3 is TGTGCCAGCAGCTCCAGGGGTACTAATGACGCCAATAAGATCTTC. This translates into CASSSRGTNDANKIF.

The rearrangement joins TRBV6-5 to TRBJ1-1; TRBD1 matches at 8 bases. Unmatched junction bases numbered 11, after V lost 7 bases and J lost 10 bases. Looked up from germline, CDR1 is MNHEY and CDR2 is SVGAGI. The CDR3 loop spans 13 amino acids. The CDR3 sequence: CASTKQGVRRAFF. The CDR3 bases are TGTGCCAGCACCAAACAGGGGGTGCGTAGAGCTTTCTTT.

The gene calls are TRBV5-1 and TRBJ2-2; no clear D gene. CDR1 is SGHRS and CDR2 is YFSETQ in the germline V gene. There are 13 residues in the CDR3. V gave up 5 bases and J gave up 3 bases, with 8 bases separating them. This CDR3 reads CASRDEDTGELFF. CDR3 in DNA: TGCGCCAGCAGGGATGAGGACACCGGGGAGCTGTTTTTT.

This clone was found once. This chain links TRBV5-1 with TRBJ2-7; 8 nucleotides align to TRBD1. The germline V gene has CDR1 SGHRS and CDR2 YFSETQ. Trimming removed 7 bases from V and 2 bases from J; junction bases left unmatched: 8. The CDR3 spans 14 residues. CDR3 DNA sequence: TGCGCCAGCTCCCACGGACAGGGCACCTACGAGCAGTACTTC. This encodes CASSHGQGTYEQYF.

This clone came up once. This chain uses TRBV10-2 with TRBJ2-1; D might be TRBD1 (5 bases). Germline CDR1 is WSHSY and CDR2 is SAAADI. This CDR3 region has 16 residues. Trimming removed 2 bases at V and 3 bases at J, with 14 bases between. DNA for the CDR3: TGCGCCAGCAGTGAGCCTACGAGACAGCGCTACAATGAGCAGTTCTTC. Protein product: CASSEPTRQRYNEQFF.

As to this clone: Other nucleotide sequences in the sample specify the same CDR3. The CDR3 spells CASSLDRGNTEAFF. The CDR3 nucleotides are TGTGCCAGCAGCTTAGATCGCGGTAACACTGAAGCTTTCTTT. The chain has TRBV11-3 and TRBJ1-1; D ambiguous. Trimming removed 0 bases from V and 2 bases from J, with 7 bases in between. The CDR3 consists of 14 residues. Looked up from germline, CDR1 is SGHNT and CDR2 is YENEEA.

The rearrangement links TRBV6-6 to TRBJ2-7; tentative D call: TRBD1 (6 bases). Germline V CDR1 and CDR2: MNHNY, SVGAGI (reference sequence). With 0 bases removed from V and 13 bases from J, the gap between germline ends came to 19 bases. This CDR3 contains 14 residues. CDR3 in amino acids: CASSYSNEGTPTYF. CDR3 nucleotides: TGTGCCAGCAGTTACTCGAACGAAGGGACACCGACCTACTTC.

The J gene is TRBJ2-1, the V gene TRBV7-8, with TRBD1 matching over 9 bases. This CDR3 contains 13 residues. Germline V CDR1 and CDR2: SGHVS, FQNEAQ. Germline trimming cut 6 bases from V and 9 bases from J; bases unmatched to any gene: 6. Written as DNA, the CDR3 is TGTGCCAGCAGTAGACAGGGGGAGGGTGAGCAGTTCTTC. Protein sequence: CASSRQGEGEQFF. Looking up the rest from reference TRBV7-8 and TRBJ2-1 gives the full variable domain: GAGVSQSPRYKVAKRGQDVALRCDPISGHVSLFWYQQALGQGPEFLTYFQNEAQLDKSGLPSDRFFAERPEGSVSTLKIQRTQQEDSAVYLCASSRQGEGEQFFGPGTRLTVL.

The chain recombines TRBV5-1 with TRBJ1-1; D is uncertain. The CDR3 extends over 15 amino acids. Trimming took off 0 bases at V and 4 bases at J, with 13 bases between the two ends. The germline V gene encodes CDR1 SGHRS and CDR2 YFSETQ. CDR3 nucleotide sequence: TGCGCCAGCAGCTTGGGACTTGCGGGGAGCACTGAAGCTTTCTTT. Translated: CASSLGLAGSTEAFF. Combining the CDR3 with reference TRBV5-1 and TRBJ1-1 gives the whole variable domain KAGVTQTPRYLIKTRGQQVTLSCSPISGHRSVSWYQQTPGQGLQFLFEYFSETQRNKGNFPGRFSGRQFSNSRSEMNVSTLELGDSALYLCASSLGLAGSTEAFFGQGTRLTVV.

The CDR3 reads CASRRKNPGQNNYGYTF. The CDR3 coding sequence is TGTGCCAGCAGGAGGAAGAACCCGGGACAGAATAACTATGGCTACACCTTC. The rearrangement joins TRBV5-5 to TRBJ1-2, with 7 positions matching TRBD1. This CDR3 comprises 17 residues. The V gene's germline CDR1 is SGHKS and CDR2 YYEKEE (reference sequence). V shed 5 bases, J shed 1 base, and the junction held 14 bases outside the gene matches.

The chain couples TRBV5-1 to TRBJ2-2; TRBD1 might be the D (5 bases). CDR3 size: 14 residues. CDR1 and CDR2 from the germline V gene are SGHRS and YFSETQ. The germline V and J ends were trimmed by 2 bases and 6 bases, with 11 bases remaining between them. CDR3 loop: CASSFYTQAGELFF. The CDR3 DNA reads TGCGCCAGCAGCTTTTACACACAGGCCGGGGAGCTGTTTTTT.

The chain employs TRBV29-1 and TRBJ2-3; 11 nucleotides agree with TRBD2. The CDR3 is made up of 14 amino acids. Per the germline V gene, CDR1 is SQVTM and CDR2 is ANQGSEA. V shed 7 bases and J 5 bases; nucleotides not matched to a gene: 8. The DNA of the CDR3 is TGCAGCGGAGGGCTAGCGGGGGGCGTAGATACGCAGTATTTT. This gives the protein CSGGLAGGVDTQYF.

This chain uses TRBV6-6 with TRBJ1-5; unclear D gene. The CDR3 has 11 residues. Trimming took 10 bases from V and 5 from J, leaving 9 bases between them. Germline values: CDR1 MNHNY, CDR2 SVGAGI (reference sequence). In DNA form, the CDR3 reads TGTGCCACACAGAAGGATCAGCCCCAGCATTTT. It encodes CATQKDQPQHF.

This clone occurred a few times. The rearrangement joins TRBV7-2 to TRBJ2-5, with D tentatively TRBD1 (5 bases). V shed 3 bases and J shed 2 bases, with 7 bases lying between them. The germline V gene encodes CDR1 SGHTA and CDR2 FQGNSA. There are 13 residues in the CDR3. The CDR3 sequence: CASSLTAQETQYF. The CDR3 DNA follows: TGTGCCAGCAGCTTGACAGCGCAAGAGACCCAGTACTTC.